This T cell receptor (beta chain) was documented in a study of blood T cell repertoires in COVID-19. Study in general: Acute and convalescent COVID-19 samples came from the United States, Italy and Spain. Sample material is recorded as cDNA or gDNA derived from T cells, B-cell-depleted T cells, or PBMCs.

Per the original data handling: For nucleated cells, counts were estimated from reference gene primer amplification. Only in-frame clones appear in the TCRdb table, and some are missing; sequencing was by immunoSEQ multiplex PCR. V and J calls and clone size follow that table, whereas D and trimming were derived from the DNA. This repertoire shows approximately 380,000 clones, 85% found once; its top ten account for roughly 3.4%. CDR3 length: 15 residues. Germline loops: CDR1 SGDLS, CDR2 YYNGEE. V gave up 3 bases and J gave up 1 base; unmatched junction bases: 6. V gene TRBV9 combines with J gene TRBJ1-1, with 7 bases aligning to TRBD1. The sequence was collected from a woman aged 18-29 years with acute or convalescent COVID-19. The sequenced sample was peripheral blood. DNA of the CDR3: TGTGCCAGCAGCGCGGCTCCAGGGGGGAACACTGAAGCTTTCTTT. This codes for CASSAAPGGNTEAFF.